A selection of T cell receptor beta chains follows, all from one sample in a study of OX40 agonist ivuxolimab in advanced cancers. Profiling relied on immunoSEQ multiplex PCR, and the TCRdb table lists in-frame clones only, not all of them. The sample has roughly 41,000 clones, under 90% seen once. The specimen was CD4+ or CD8+ T cells sorted from blood, collected in a trial of the OX40 agonist ivuxolimab. These receptor sequences come from an adult with an advanced solid tumor such as melanoma, head and neck, liver or kidney cancer. The CDR3 runs from the conserved cysteine through the conserved F or W. A D gene is named only where the DNA matches it firmly. Not every row has a clone size; where given, it reads once, few, many or a size class.

len	d_gene	abundance	v_gene	j_gene	CDR3aa	CDR3nt
13	-	-	TRBV6-1	TRBJ1-4	CASSRLTTEKLFF	TGTGCCAGCAGTCGATTAACCACCGAAAAACTGTTTTTT
15	-	few	TRBV6-1	TRBJ2-6	CASSRTLTQANVLTF	TGTGCCAGCAGCCGGACTCTTACTCAGGCCAACGTCCTGACTTTC
11	-	-	TRBV6-6	TRBJ1-6	CASNEDSPLHF	TGTGCCAGCAACGAGGACTCACCCCTCCACTTT
14	-	-	TRBV30	TRBJ1-4	CAWSPLGFNEKLFF	TGTGCCTGGAGCCCCCTCGGATTTAATGAAAAACTGTTTTTT
14	TRBD1	-	TRBV25-1	TRBJ1-2	CASSEDRGHYGYTF	TGTGCCAGCAGTGAGGACAGGGGACACTATGGCTACACCTTC
14	-	-	TRBV6-6	TRBJ2-4	CASSISGDISIQYF	TGTGCCAGCAGTATATCCGGGGACATCAGCATTCAGTACTTC
14	-	-	TRBV15	TRBJ2-5	CATSRETGPETQYF	TGTGCCACCAGCAGAGAAACAGGGCCAGAGACCCAGTACTTC
12	-	-	TRBV9	TRBJ1-1	CASSRDSQEAFF	TGTGCCAGCAGCCGGGACTCCCAGGAAGCTTTCTTT
16	-	-	TRBV5-1	TRBJ1-2	CASSLGGGEGAYGYTF	TGCGCCAGCAGCTTGGGAGGCGGAGAGGGAGCCTATGGCTACACCTTC
12	-	-	TRBV6-1	TRBJ2-5	CASTFSTETQYF	TGTGCCAGCACCTTCTCAACGGAGACCCAGTACTTC
17	TRBD2	-	TRBV4-2	TRBJ2-3	CASSQDRQRGNTDTQYF	TGTGCCAGCAGCCAAGATCGTCAGCGGGGGAACACAGATACGCAGTATTTT
15	TRBD1	-	TRBV6-1	TRBJ2-7	CASRKDRDFSYEQYF	TGTGCCAGCAGAAAGGACAGGGATTTCTCCTACGAGCAGTACTTC
13	-	few	TRBV4-1	TRBJ1-5	CASSHQADQPQHF	TGCGCCAGCAGCCACCAGGCTGATCAGCCCCAGCATTTT
17	TRBD1	-	TRBV27	TRBJ1-2	CASSPGTGGLRPRGYTF	TGTGCCAGCAGTCCTGGGACAGGGGGCTTGAGGCCTAGAGGCTACACCTTC
15	-	-	TRBV7-2	TRBJ1-6	CASSLGRGVYSPLHF	TGTGCCAGCAGCTTAGGACGGGGCGTCTATTCACCCCTCCACTTT
13	TRBD2	-	TRBV27	TRBJ2-3	CATSRGGPDTQYF	TGTGCCACCTCGCGGGGGGGGCCAGATACGCAGTATTTT
15	TRBD1	-	TRBV4-1	TRBJ2-7	CASSQGTGGTYEQYF	TGCGCCAGCAGCCAAGGGACAGGGGGAACCTACGAGCAGTACTTC
13	TRBD1	once	TRBV6-5	TRBJ1-4	CASSRTGKEKLFF	TGTGCCAGCAGCCGGACAGGGAAGGAAAAACTGTTTTTT
11	-	once	TRBV10-2	TRBJ2-7	CASGGAYEQYF	TGCGCCAGCGGGGGTGCCTACGAGCAGTACTTC
14	-	-	TRBV19	TRBJ2-3	CASSIRLESDTQYF	TGTGCCAGTAGTATTAGGCTAGAATCAGATACGCAGTATTTT
16	TRBD2	-	TRBV7-8	TRBJ2-7	CASSPVPGLAGDEQYF	TGTGCCAGCAGCCCTGTCCCGGGACTAGCGGGGGACGAGCAGTACTTC
14	TRBD2	-	TRBV27	TRBJ2-5	CASRPLAGGETQYF	TGTGCCAGCAGACCACTAGCGGGGGGAGAGACCCAGTACTTC
13	-	-	TRBV11-2	TRBJ1-1	CASSLSPNTEAFF	TGTGCCAGCAGCTTATCACCGAACACTGAAGCTTTCTTT
16	TRBD2	-	TRBV5-1	TRBJ2-1	CASSHQGGGSYNEQFF	TGCGCCAGCAGCCATCAGGGCGGGGGTTCCTACAATGAGCAGTTCTTC
15	-	-	TRBV5-6	TRBJ2-2	CASSLDLRGTGELFF	TGTGCCAGCAGCTTGGATCTGAGGGGCACCGGGGAGCTGTTTTTT
14	-	-	TRBV9	TRBJ1-1	CASSVREGWTEAFF	TGTGCCAGCAGCGTAAGAGAGGGGTGGACTGAAGCTTTCTTT
17	-	-	TRBV5-1	TRBJ2-1	CASSLDGRGVLNNEQFF	TGCGCCAGCAGCTTGGACGGAAGGGGGGTTCTGAACAATGAGCAGTTCTTC
15	-	-	TRBV9	TRBJ2-7	CASSVDRGPSLEQYF	TGTGCCAGCAGCGTTGACCGGGGTCCCTCTCTCGAGCAGTACTTC
15	TRBD1	-	TRBV30	TRBJ1-4	CAWRPTLGQSEKLFF	TGTGCCTGGAGACCGACACTGGGACAGTCAGAAAAACTGTTTTTT
14	-	-	TRBV30	TRBJ1-2	CAWAGALFSYGYTF	TGTGCCTGGGCAGGGGCCCTATTTTCCTATGGCTACACCTTC
11	-	-	TRBV29-1	TRBJ1-2	CSVEYWDSYTF	TGCAGCGTTGAGTACTGGGACAGCTACACCTTC
18	TRBD1	-	TRBV14	TRBJ1-2	CASSQDLPGTGGSYGYTF	TGTGCCAGCAGCCAAGATCTCCCCGGGACAGGGGGGTCCTATGGCTACACCTTC
15	-	-	TRBV6-1	TRBJ1-1	CASSGGRAAVTEAFF	TGTGCCAGCAGTGGGGGAAGGGCGGCGGTCACTGAAGCTTTCTTT
12	TRBD1	-	TRBV9	TRBJ2-7	CASSSGTGAGNF	TGTGCCAGCAGCTCTGGGACAGGGGCGGGGAACTTC
14	TRBD2	once	TRBV30	TRBJ2-1	CAWTLGLGGDEQFF	TGTGCCTGGACCCTGGGTCTGGGAGGGGATGAGCAGTTCTTC
13	TRBD1	medium-sized	TRBV6-4	TRBJ1-5	CAGTGAGNQPQHF	TGTGCCGGGACAGGGGCCGGCAATCAGCCCCAGCATTTT
15	-	-	TRBV7-2	TRBJ2-7	CASSLAGRSAYEQYF	TGTGCCAGCAGCTTAGCTGGCAGGTCTGCCTACGAGCAGTACTTC
15	TRBD1	-	TRBV6-1	TRBJ1-2	CASSEMGTGVGGYTF	TGTGCCAGCAGTGAAATGGGGACAGGGGTTGGAGGCTACACCTTC
19	-	-	TRBV11-2	TRBJ2-5	CASSLDPDKSGGGRETQYF	TGTGCCAGCAGCTTAGATCCGGATAAATCCGGGGGAGGTAGGGAGACCCAGTACTTC
14	-	-	TRBV5-1	TRBJ1-5	CASSLEQGSQPQHF	TGCGCCAGCAGCTTGGAACAGGGAAGTCAGCCCCAGCATTTT
13	-	-	TRBV14	TRBJ1-1	CASSQELNTEAFF	TGTGCCAGCAGCCAAGAATTGAACACTGAAGCTTTCTTT
15	-	-	TRBV5-1	TRBJ1-1	CASSLGAYMNTEAFF	TGCGCCAGCAGCTTGGGAGCGTACATGAACACTGAAGCTTTCTTT
15	TRBD1	-	TRBV7-9	TRBJ2-3	CASSSDRGSTDTQYF	TGTGCCAGCAGCTCAGACAGGGGAAGCACAGATACGCAGTATTTT
18	TRBD1	-	TRBV19	TRBJ1-1	CASSSRVNRGDSVTEAFF	TGTGCCAGTAGTTCCAGAGTAAACAGGGGAGATTCAGTTACTGAAGCTTTCTTT
15	-	-	TRBV28	TRBJ1-1	CASSLRPLFPTEAFF	TGTGCCAGCAGTCTCCGACCGCTGTTTCCCACTGAAGCTTTCTTT
15	-	-	TRBV7-6	TRBJ1-3	CASSPTADSGNTIYF	TGTGCCAGCAGTCCCACGGCCGATTCTGGAAACACCATATATTTT
13	TRBD1	-	TRBV7-6	TRBJ1-4	CASSSTGTQELFF	TGTGCCAGCAGCTCGACAGGGACCCAAGAACTGTTTTTT
15	-	-	TRBV13	TRBJ2-2	CASSFRTVNTGELFF	TGTGCCAGCAGCTTCCGAACTGTTAACACCGGGGAGCTGTTTTTT
13	-	-	TRBV9	TRBJ1-1	CASSADRSTEAFF	TGTGCCAGCAGTGCCGACAGAAGCACTGAAGCTTTCTTT
12	-	-	TRBV30	TRBJ1-3	CAWSVLRNTIYF	TGTGCCTGGAGTGTACTAAGAAACACCATATATTTT
14	TRBD1	-	TRBV6-1	TRBJ1-1	CASAGTGQNTEAFF	TGTGCCAGCGCGGGGACAGGGCAGAACACTGAAGCTTTCTTT
13	-	-	TRBV15	TRBJ2-7	CATSRGPPDEQYF	TGTGCCACCAGCAGGGGGCCCCCGGACGAGCAGTACTTC
12	-	few	TRBV6-1	TRBJ1-2	CASSLGLYGYTF	TGTGCCAGCAGTTTAGGTCTCTATGGCTACACCTTC
12	-	-	TRBV2	TRBJ1-2	CASSDRSYGYTF	TGTGCCAGCAGTGACAGGTCCTATGGCTACACCTTC
13	-	-	TRBV5-4	TRBJ2-7	CASSSTGRNEQYF	TGTGCCAGCAGTTCTACAGGGAGGAACGAGCAGTACTTC
14	-	-	TRBV6-1	TRBJ2-7	CASRGIGVGYEQYF	TGTGCCAGCAGGGGCATCGGGGTTGGCTACGAGCAGTACTTC
12	-	-	TRBV2	TRBJ2-1	CASSEAPHEQFF	TGTGCCAGCAGTGAGGCACCCCATGAGCAGTTCTTC
15	TRBD1	medium-sized	TRBV19	TRBJ1-5	CASVQGTGGNQPQHF	TGTGCCAGTGTTCAGGGGACAGGGGGCAATCAGCCCCAGCATTTT
16	-	-	TRBV18	TRBJ2-2	CASSPRGTSNTGELFF	TGTGCCAGCTCACCCCGAGGGACATCGAACACCGGGGAGCTGTTTTTT